These 12 T cell receptor beta chains came from one sample sequenced in a study of Graves' ophthalmopathy and Graves' hyperthyroidism. Amplifying from RNA transcripts, the study obtained TCR beta CDR3 regions. HTBI-primed RT-PCR formed the first round, and a multiplex PCR formed the second. Each CDR3 protein is one row after TCRdb ran MiXCR on the multiplex PCR reads. Here the sample spans fewer than 650,000 distinct CDR3 sequences, 22% being singletons. The sequencing sample was made of peripheral blood. These receptors were collected from a woman between 18 and 29 years old with stable Graves' hyperthyroidism. Some clones in this sample may be carry-over from other donors' samples.

This clonotype was recorded many times. The V gene is TRBV6-5, the J gene TRBJ1-3; 7 positions agree with TRBD1. The CDR3 spans 16 residues. Germline V CDR1 and CDR2: MNHEY, SVGAGI. Trimming cost V 0 bases and J 3 bases; bases outside gene matches: 5. The CDR3 loop is CASSYSSPGGGNTIYF. The CDR3 coding sequence is TGTGCCAGCAGTTACTCGAGTCCAGGGGGTGGAAACACCATATATTTT.

The chain combines TRBV2 with TRBJ2-5, with 8 bases fitting TRBD2. Germline lookup yields CDR1 SNHLY and CDR2 FYNNEI. Germline trimming cut 6 bases from V and 4 bases from J; bases unmatched to any gene: 10. The CDR3 is made up of 15 amino acids. The CDR3 DNA follows: TGTGCCAGCAGCCAAGTGAGCGGGAGCGGAGAGACCCAGTACTTC. Translated: CASSQVSGSGETQYF. Drawing the rest from reference TRBV2 and TRBJ2-5, the complete variable domain is EPEVTQTPSHQVTQMGQEVILRCVPISNHLYFYWYRQILGQKVEFLVSFYNNEISEKSEIFDDQFSVERPDGSNFTLKIRSTKLEDSAMYFCASSQVSGSGETQYFGPGTRLLVL.

The chain recombines TRBV19 with TRBJ1-1; D not certain. The CDR3 totals 14 residues. Per germline, CDR1 LNHDA and CDR2 SQIVND (reference sequence). Between the trimmed V and J ends, which lost 3 bases and 0 bases, there was a span of 8 bases. CDR3 nucleotide sequence: TGTGCCAGTAGTATGGGCCAAGTGAACACTGAAGCTTTCTTT. This encodes CASSMGQVNTEAFF.

This clonotype was seen ten or more times. This chain joins TRBV27 and TRBJ2-5; TRBD2 agrees at 11 bases. CDR1 MNHEY and CDR2 SMNVEV come from the germline V gene (reference sequence). Germline trimming cut 0 bases from V and 6 bases from J; bases unmatched to any gene: 6. The CDR3 contains 16 residues. The CDR3 protein is CASSLSASGGPQTQYF. The CDR3 DNA is TGTGCCAGCAGTTTATCAGCTAGCGGGGGGCCTCAGACCCAGTACTTC.

Only a few counts were recorded for this clonotype. The chain uses TRBV6-5 and TRBJ1-3; a weak D match, TRBD1 (5 bases). V gave up 2 bases and J gave up 2 bases, with 13 bases separating them. The CDR3 loop spans 16 amino acids. Germline V gives CDR1 MNHEY, CDR2 SVGAGI. The CDR3 nucleotides are TGTGCCAGCAGTTACGCCGTCAGGGTCGCTGGAAACACCATATATTTT. This encodes CASSYAVRVAGNTIYF.

This clonotype was counted only a few times. The chain uses TRBV3-1 and TRBJ2-5; 10 nucleotides align to TRBD2. CDR1 is LGHDT, CDR2 YNNKEL, per germline (reference sequence). J was trimmed by 6 bases and V by 0 bases; bases with no gene match: 13. This CDR3 comprises 18 residues. The CDR3 is CASSQDPGVSGRGKTQYF. The CDR3 nucleotides are TGTGCCAGCAGCCAAGACCCTGGAGTAAGCGGGAGGGGAAAGACCCAGTACTTC.

This clonotype was seen only a few times. The CDR3 DNA follows: TGTGCCAGCACCCTCCTCAAGGGGCGGGACACCGGGGAGCTGTTTTTT. This codes for CASTLLKGRDTGELFF. The rearrangement uses TRBV27 and TRBJ2-2; TRBD1 or TRBD2 may be the D gene (5 bases each). Germline V gene data show CDR1 as MNHEY and CDR2 as SMNVEV (reference sequence). The CDR3 is made up of 16 amino acids. Trimming left V 7 bases short and J 3 bases short, with 18 bases between.

A few counts support this clonotype. The gene calls are TRBV7-9 and TRBJ2-5; 7 bases match TRBD2. The length of the CDR3 is 15 residues. Germline V CDR1 and CDR2: SEHNR, FQNEAQ (reference sequence). Losses at the gene ends were 3 bases for V and 5 bases for J; bases not matched to a gene: 9. The CDR3 coding sequence is TGTGCCAGCAGCTTTGTAATCGGGGGGAAGGAGACCCAGTACTTC. It codes for CASSFVIGGKETQYF.

This sequence joins TRBV5-1 and TRBJ1-3, with D uncertain. CDR3 size: 16 residues. With 4 bases removed from V and 1 base from J, the gap between germline ends came to 15 bases. The germline V gene encodes CDR1 SGHRS and CDR2 YFSETQ. Written as DNA, the CDR3 is TGCGCCAGCAGCCCGAGTCCTTGGAGATCTGGAAACACCATATATTTT. It codes for CASSPSPWRSGNTIYF. Supplemented by reference TRBV5-1 and TRBJ1-3, the full variable domain reads KAGVTQTPRYLIKTRGQQVTLSCSPISGHRSVSWYQQTPGQGLQFLFEYFSETQRNKGNFPGRFSGRQFSNSRSEMNVSTLELGDSALYLCASSPSPWRSGNTIYFGEGSWLTVV.

The genes are TRBV18 and TRBJ1-2, with D perhaps matching TRBD1 (5 bases). This CDR3 region has 14 residues. The V gene's germline CDR1 is KGHSH and CDR2 LQKENI. V shed 6 bases and J shed 10 bases, with 21 bases lying between them. In nucleotides, the CDR3 is TGTGCCAGCTCCATTGAGACAGCCCCGAAGGACTACACCTTC. This translates into CASSIETAPKDYTF.

The sample holds a few counts of this clonotype. This rearrangement joins TRBV12-5 to TRBJ1-1; tentative D call: TRBD1 (6 bases). The ends were cut back, 1 base at V and 4 bases at J, with 13 bases in the middle. The CDR3 runs to 15 residues. Per germline, CDR1 LGHNT and CDR2 FRNRAP. This chain's CDR3 is CASGLELGGGTEAFF. The DNA for the CDR3 is TGTGCTAGTGGTTTGGAACTCGGGGGCGGCACTGAAGCTTTCTTT.

The chain employs TRBV27 and TRBJ2-6; D remains unclear. Germline values: CDR1 MNHEY, CDR2 SMNVEV (reference sequence). V lost 5 bases, J lost 0 bases, and 14 bases lay in between. The CDR3 contains 17 residues. As DNA, the CDR3 is TGTGCCAGCAGTCCGATCTCTTTGCACTCTGGGGCCAACGTCCTGACTTTC. Encoded protein: CASSPISLHSGANVLTF.